Given below is one T cell receptor (beta chain) in context. The antigen is unknown. In the PCR, 60 Vbeta and 13 Jbeta primers were used. This table comes from immunoSEQ multiplex PCR, and its TCRdb copy is limited to in-frame clones, with some not included. In the table there are 150,000 to 200,000 clones, around 80% of which are singletons. This sample is drawn from a study of cytomegalovirus exposure and HLA in healthy donors. General study findings and limits: Compared with the roughly 670-donor mean, an Asian-associated ancestry cluster reportedly had fewer N-insertions, according to a later analysis.

Trimming removed 6 bases at V and 2 bases at J, with 11 bases between. The CDR3 has 15 amino acids. The germline CDR1 and CDR2 sequences are MGHDK and SYGVNS. The receptor's source is a young man in good health and CMV-seronegative. Sequences were obtained from PBMCs. This sequence joins TRBV25-1 and TRBJ2-6; weak D call: TRBD2 (5 bases). In DNA, the CDR3 is TGTGCCAGCAGGGGTTCGGGAACTGGGGCCAACGTCCTGACTTTC. Translated: CASRGSGTGANVLTF.